The next 10 T cell receptor beta chains were all read from a single sample in a study of OX40 agonist ivuxolimab in advanced cancers. The table came from immunoSEQ multiplex PCR; TCRdb's copy has only in-frame clones and leaves some out. The sample consists of tens of thousands of clones, about 74% of them appearing once. This material consisted of CD4+ or CD8+ T cells sorted from blood, taken in a trial of the OX40 agonist ivuxolimab. All receptors come from an adult with an advanced solid tumor such as melanoma, head and neck, liver or kidney cancer.

The V gene is TRBV7-9, the J gene TRBJ1-1; maybe TRBD1 (5 bases). With 3 bases removed from V and 4 bases from J, the gap between germline ends came to 12 bases. The CDR3 runs 14 residues. The germline V gene encodes CDR1 SEHNR and CDR2 FQNEAQ (reference sequence). The CDR3 nucleotides are TGTGCCAGCAGCTTTTGGGGTAGGGGCACTGAAGCTTTCTTT. Its protein product is CASSFWGRGTEAFF.

This clone was observed a handful of times. The chain recombines TRBV5-1 with TRBJ1-1; maybe TRBD1 (6 bases). There are 13 residues in the CDR3. Looked up from germline, CDR1 is SGHRS and CDR2 is YFSETQ. The V end was cut by 2 bases, the J end by 5 bases, with 10 bases between. CDR3 sequence (DNA): TGCGCCAGCAGCTTTGGGGGGCTGACTGAAGCTTTCTTT. Protein sequence: CASSFGGLTEAFF.

This rearrangement joins TRBV5-5 to TRBJ1-2; no clear D. The CDR3 contains 13 residues. Germline values: CDR1 SGHKS, CDR2 YYEKEE (reference sequence). V lost 4 bases, J lost 6 bases, and 13 bases lay in between. The CDR3 loop is CASSPSLMDGYTF. As DNA, the CDR3 is TGTGCCAGCAGCCCCAGTCTGATGGATGGCTACACCTTC.

The rearrangement uses TRBV5-6 and TRBJ2-1, with TRBD1 identical over 8 bases. Trimming cost V 3 bases and J 8 bases; bases outside gene matches: 4. The CDR3 is 13 amino acids. CDR1 is SGHDT, CDR2 YYEEEE, per germline. CDR3 region: CASSWGQEDEQFF. The CDR3 DNA reads as TGTGCCAGCAGCTGGGGACAGGAAGATGAGCAGTTCTTC.

The rearrangement uses TRBV2 and TRBJ1-1; possible D gene TRBD1, 6 bases. The V end lost 2 bases, the J end lost 10 bases, and 11 bases lay between the germline ends. This CDR3 contains 12 residues. Germline CDR1 and CDR2: SNHLY and FYNNEI. The CDR3 loop reads CASSEWLRGAFF. The DNA of the CDR3 is TGTGCCAGCAGTGAATGGCTCAGGGGAGCTTTCTTT.

V is TRBV5-1 and J is TRBJ2-1; TRBD1 matches at 9 bases. This CDR3 has 16 residues. CDR1 and CDR2 from the germline V gene are SGHRS and YFSETQ. V shed 4 bases, J shed 6 bases, and the junction held 11 bases outside the gene matches. CDR3 region: CASSLGQGRMSNEQFF. CDR3 DNA: TGCGCCAGCAGCCTAGGACAGGGGAGGATGTCCAATGAGCAGTTCTTC.

V usage is TRBV2 and J usage is TRBJ1-6; D is uncertain. Trimming left V 8 bases short and J 6 bases short, with 11 bases between. This CDR3 has 13 amino acids. Germline CDR1 is SNHLY and CDR2 is FYNNEI. CDR3 DNA: TGTGCCAGCTCCGGGCAACTTAATTCACCCCTCCACTTT. Translation gives CASSGQLNSPLHF. Complete variable domain (other parts from reference TRBV2 and TRBJ1-6): EPEVTQTPSHQVTQMGQEVILRCVPISNHLYFYWYRQILGQKVEFLVSFYNNEISEKSEIFDDQFSVERPDGSNFTLKIRSTKLEDSAMYFCASSGQLNSPLHFGNGTRLTVT.

A few counts support this clone. Compared with germline, one end of the junction differs, possibly owing to a read error. The chain combines TRBV5-1 with TRBJ1-5, with D unresolved. From germline, CDR1 is SGHRS and CDR2 YFSETQ. The length of the CDR3 is 16 residues. CDR3 region: CASRLGGETSNQPQHF. The DNA of the CDR3 is TGCGCCAGCAGATTGGGCGGAGAGACTAGCAATCAGCCCCAGCATTTT.

V gene TRBV10-3 combines with J gene TRBJ2-7; TRBD2 agrees at 7 bases. CDR3 size: 13 residues. Germline assignment: CDR1 ENHRY and CDR2 SYGVKD. Trimming at V came to 7 bases and at J to 2 bases, leaving 5 bases not matched to a gene. CDR3: CAINGGNTYEQYF. CDR3 sequence (DNA): TGTGCCATCAACGGGGGGAACACCTACGAGCAGTACTTC.

The chain uses TRBV5-1 and TRBJ2-2; D is unresolved. CDR1 and CDR2 (germline): SGHRS, YFSETQ. This CDR3 contains 15 residues. The germline V and J ends were trimmed by 2 bases and 1 base, with 9 bases remaining between them. CDR3 region: CASSFVLQNTGELFF. Here the CDR3 DNA reads TGCGCCAGCAGCTTTGTCCTACAGAACACCGGGGAGCTGTTTTTT.